This TCR beta chain comes out of a study of OX40 agonist ivuxolimab in advanced cancers. Of note for this clone: Its antigen remains unidentified.

Clones were sequenced by immunoSEQ multiplex PCR, and TCRdb holds only the in-frame ones, with some missing. The sample lists about 90,000 clones, around 89% occurring once. Findings and caveats of the study: Low clonal expansion, among the lowest seen, marked partial responders at 0.1-3.0 mg/kg. Both blood CD4+ and CD8+ T cells showed clonal growth by week 6 at 0.1 to 3.0 mg/kg.

This CDR3 is 13 amino acids long. Per the germline V gene, CDR1 is SQVTM and CDR2 is ANQGSEA. Trimming stripped 3 bases from V and 12 bases from J, with 18 bases between. The specimen comprised CD4+ or CD8+ T cells sorted from blood, sampled in a trial of the OX40 agonist ivuxolimab. The sequence came from an adult with an advanced solid tumor such as melanoma, head and neck, liver or kidney cancer. The V and J genes are TRBV29-1 and TRBJ2-1; maybe TRBD2 (5 bases). The CDR3 reads CSVEDSPGWVQFF. CDR3 nucleotides: TGCAGCGTTGAGGACTCCCCAGGATGGGTGCAGTTCTTC.